This T cell receptor (beta chain) was retrieved from a study of cytomegalovirus exposure and HLA in healthy donors. CDR3 length: 15 residues. CDR1 is MDHEN and CDR2 is SYDVKM in the germline V gene. With V trimmed by 2 bases and J by 5 bases, 6 bases remained unmatched. PCR amplification relied on 60 Vbeta primers (plus 13 Jbeta primers). The assay was immunoSEQ multiplex PCR, and TCRdb's table has in-frame clones only and misses some. The table has about 170,000 clones, about 75% seen once. Donors showed nominal health when sampled, although they likely had unrecorded immune exposures. This chain connects TRBV28 to TRBJ1-5; TRBD1 matches 7 bases. The source material was PBMCs. The receptor was derived from a female donor in good health and CMV-seronegative. CDR3 in amino acids: CASSLEGQRYQPQHF. The CDR3 nucleotides read TGTGCCAGCAGTTTAGAGGGACAGCGATATCAGCCCCAGCATTTT.